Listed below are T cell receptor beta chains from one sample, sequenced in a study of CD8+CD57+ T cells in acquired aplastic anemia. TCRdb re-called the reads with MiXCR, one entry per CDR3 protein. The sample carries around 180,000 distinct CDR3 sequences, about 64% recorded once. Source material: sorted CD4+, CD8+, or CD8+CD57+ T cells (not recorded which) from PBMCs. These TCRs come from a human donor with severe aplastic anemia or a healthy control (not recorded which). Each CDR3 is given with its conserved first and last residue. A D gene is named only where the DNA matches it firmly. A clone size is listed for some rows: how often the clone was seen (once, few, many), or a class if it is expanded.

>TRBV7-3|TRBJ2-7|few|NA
CASSLRLDEQYF
TGTGCCAGCAGCTTACGCCTGGACGAGCAGTACTTC
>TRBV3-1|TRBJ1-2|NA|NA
CASSANRINYGYTF
TGTGCCAGCAGTGCGAACAGAATTAACTATGGCTACACCTTC
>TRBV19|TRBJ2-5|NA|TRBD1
CATQRAGGVETQYF
TGTGCCACCCAAAGGGCAGGGGGCGTAGAGACCCAGTACTTC
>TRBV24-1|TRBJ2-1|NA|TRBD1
CATRAGGFYEQFF
TGTGCCACGCGGGCAGGGGGCTTCTATGAGCAGTTCTTC
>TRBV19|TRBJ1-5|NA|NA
CASSDYSNQPQHF
TGTGCCAGTAGTGACTATAGCAATCAGCCCCAGCATTTT
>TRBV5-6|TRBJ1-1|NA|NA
CASSPIGSGNTEALF
TGTGCCAGCAGCCCAATAGGGAGTGGGAACACTGAAGCTCTCTTT
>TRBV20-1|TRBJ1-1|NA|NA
CSARDPEGAEAFF
TGCAGTGCTAGAGATCCCGAGGGCGCTGAAGCTTTCTTT
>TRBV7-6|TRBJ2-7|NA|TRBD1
CASSVMEGQGYERYF
TGTGCCAGCAGCGTAATGGAGGGACAGGGCTACGAGCGGTACTTC
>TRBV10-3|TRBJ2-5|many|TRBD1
CAISDGTDNQETQYF
TGTGCCATCAGTGATGGGACAGACAACCAAGAGACCCAGTACTTC
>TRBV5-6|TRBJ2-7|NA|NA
CASSPTGSEQYF
TGTGCCAGCAGCCCGACAGGTAGCGAGCAGTACTTC
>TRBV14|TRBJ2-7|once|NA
CASGGLVYEQYF
TGTGCCAGCGGGGGGCTAGTCTACGAGCAGTACTTC
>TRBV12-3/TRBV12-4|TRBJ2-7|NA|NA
CASNESSSYEQYF
TGTGCCAGCAATGAGTCAAGCTCCTACGAGCAGTACTTC
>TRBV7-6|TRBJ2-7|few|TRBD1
CASSLRDRGFSFSYEQYF
TGTGCCAGCAGCTTGCGGGACAGGGGGTTCAGTTTCTCCTACGAGCAGTACTTC
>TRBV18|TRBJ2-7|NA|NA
CASSPPTGYEQYF
TGTGCCAGCTCACCACCGACGGGGTACGAGCAGTACTTC
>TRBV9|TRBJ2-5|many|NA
CASSVGMVGETQYF
TGTGCCAGCAGCGTAGGTATGGTAGGGGAGACCCAGTACTTC
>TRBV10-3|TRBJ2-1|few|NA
CATKTGEHNEQFF
TGTGCAACTAAGACAGGAGAGCACAATGAGCAGTTCTTC
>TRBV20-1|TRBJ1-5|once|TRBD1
CSASWTGKGNNQPQHF
TGCAGTGCTAGCTGGACAGGGAAGGGAAACAATCAGCCCCAGCATTTT
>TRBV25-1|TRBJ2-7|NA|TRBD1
CATNDRAYEQYF
TGTGCCACCAATGACAGGGCGTACGAGCAGTACTTC
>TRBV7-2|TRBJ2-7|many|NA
CASTSGGGLRNEQYF
TGTGCCAGCACCTCAGGTGGGGGGCTAAGGAACGAGCAGTACTTC
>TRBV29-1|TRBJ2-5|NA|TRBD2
CSVVGLAGAETQYF
TGCAGCGTTGTAGGACTAGCGGGAGCAGAGACCCAGTACTTC
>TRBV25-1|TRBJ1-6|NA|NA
CAGRRTAHNSPLHF
TGTGCCGGCAGGCGGACAGCTCATAATTCACCCCTCCACTTT
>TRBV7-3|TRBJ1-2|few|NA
CASSSYVDTGYTF
TGTGCCAGCAGCTCTTACGTGGACACCGGCTACACCTTC